The TCR beta chain described here comes from a study of cytomegalovirus exposure and HLA in healthy donors. Study details: An analysis done earlier identified about 120 million unique TCR beta sequences from approximately 170 million T cells.

V lost 1 base to trimming and J lost 4 bases, with 16 bases between them. This CDR3 contains 15 residues. From germline, CDR1 is SQVTM and CDR2 ANQGSEA. It was with 60 Vbeta and 13 Jbeta primers that the PCR ran. The repertoire was sequenced with immunoSEQ multiplex PCR; TCRdb's copy has only in-frame clones and lacks some. The data contain 120,000 or so clones, around 77% of them singletons. Study-level findings and limits: In a later analysis, DRB1 alleles had the most associated TCRs; HLA-C alleles the fewest. Analyses of presence and absence presupposed an approximately uniform sequencing depth across donors. Rare TCR sequences dominated, though some public TCRs recurred in many donors.

As to this clone: Antigen specificity is unknown.

The chain couples TRBV29-1 to TRBJ1-2; tentatively, D is TRBD1 (6 bases). The sequencing sample was made of PBMCs. The TCR sequence derives from a man aged 45 to 65 in good health and CMV-seropositive. In DNA form, the CDR3 reads TGCAGCGTTGAAGGAACGGGGGGCGATGGCTATGGCTACACCTTC. Its protein product is CSVEGTGGDGYGYTF.